This T cell receptor beta chain derives from a study of beta chain features in type 1 diabetes (dated by TCRdb to the late 2010s). Concerning the study at large: Mean age, gender distribution, total cell number and subset yield did not differ between patients and healthy donors. A total of just under 110,000,000 sorted cells were examined across all samples, and RNA yield correlated strongly with the number of cells per subset. In the study, TCRB repertoires of sorted circulating CD4+ T cell subsets from recently diagnosed type 1 diabetes patients were compared with those of matched healthy donors. Regulatory and stem cell-like memory subsets were obtained from only 8 patients and roughly eight healthy donors, while naive and central memory subsets were obtained from all 30 or so donors.

Each donor gave one peripheral blood draw, roughly 120 mL on average, collected into heparinised tubes. Naive, central memory, regulatory and stem cell-like memory CD4+ T cells were sorted on a BD FACSAria II using a panel including CD45RO, CCR7, CD25, CD127, CD95 and CD27. Purity was above 95% for every sorted population. PBMCs were isolated immediately by Lymphoprep density gradient centrifugation and stained directly without culture. Samples were stained and sorted in pairs, with one healthy donor and one patient per experiment, so that batch effects were minimized. What the study reported, not specific to this receptor: PCR might favor shorter templates, but patient and control samples were amplified and corrected together, so any skew would affect both groups equally. Patients with type 1 diabetes made fewer insertions and deleted more nucleotides at VDJ recombination sites, implying thymic rearrangement abnormalities. HLA sub-analyses involved small numbers of individuals, so any influence of HLA type on TCRB rearrangement remained unresolved. Because cDNA rather than genomic DNA was sequenced, highly expressing activated cells could have been over-represented, although no difference in activation and CD3 levels was found between groups. Naive, central memory and regulatory TCRB repertoires appeared more similar among patients than among healthy donors. A moderate but significant shortening of TCRB CDR3 length was observed in type 1 diabetes patients in all four CD4+ subsets.

This clone was seen more than once but under ten times. It lacks a known antigen. No base quality values were provided; no much bigger clone lies one nucleotide off. CDR1 and CDR2 are read off the germline V gene as LGHNA and YSLEER. The CDR3 numbers 16 residues from cysteine through phenylalanine. The retained sequence is limited to the CDR3, 48 bases, with the frame set at the first base. V loses 0 bases of germline sequence and J loses 0 bases, and the interval between the two ends is 9 bases. The High Capacity cDNA Reverse Transcription Kit was used to reverse transcribe all of the isolated RNA, meaning that expressed TCRB transcripts were what got sequenced. Survey-depth immunoSEQ sequencing was performed on stem cell-like memory T cell samples, with an average of about 1.01 million total reads per sample. Sorted cells were lysed in RLT buffer and RNA was extracted with DNase-treated RNeasy Micro or Mini kits, depending on cell number. Each cell subset was processed separately to prevent cross-contamination, with patient and healthy donor samples processed together. The immunoSEQ multiplex PCR was used to amplify TCRB sequences from cDNA, generating 87-bp fragments that spanned the CDR3 region. Amplicons were sequenced on the Illumina HiSeq platform. The authors processed their data as follows. Synthetic template baselines were used to correct PCR bias computationally, reads within Hamming distance 2 were collapsed together, and singletons that could not be merged were discarded. Reads were aligned against IMGT to assign V, D and J genes, CDR3 length and insertions or deletions at six rearrangement sites. Within each subset, clonotype counts were normalized to sorted cell number, and only after that were true diversity and Gini coefficients computed with the tcR R package. The overlap coefficient, calculated on TCRB nucleotide sequences, was used to quantify repertoire sharing. TCRdb mirrors the immuneACCESS table, restricted to in-frame sequences. Some clones are absent from its copies; in checked studies, under half trace to an unresolved V gene, and the reason for the others is unknown. V and J calls and clone size come straight from that table; D and trimming were deduced from the DNA. This sample holds 70,000 to 90,000 clones; 25% to 35% were observed only once. The ten largest clones represent roughly 0.45% of the sample.

This receptor chain uses TRBV4-3 and TRBJ2-1; the D gene identity is not certain. This clonotype was sampled from a woman between 18 and 30 years old in good health. Sequenced sample: stem cell memory CD4+ T cells from blood. The cell subset or site label on this specimen signifies: stem cell-like memory CD4+ T cells. The CDR3 loop reads CASSQEVASSYNEQFF. The DNA sequence is TGCGCCAGCAGCCAAGAGGTGGCTTCCTCCTACAATGAGCAGTTCTTC.